The sequence of this T cell receptor beta chain was determined in a study of human T cells and chemical hapten exposure. Study-level information: Alopecia areata, totalis or universalis affected patients, mainly female. Small pooled library volume differences chiefly drove per-sample TCR yield variation.

General study results and limits: Donors had alopecia, so their immune response may differ from healthy people's. The study found expanded TCRs formed significantly more large CDR3 similarity clusters than controls.

Documented time point: patch test 3, about 24 weeks after DPC sensitization. Treatment indicated: therapeutic diphenylcyclopropenone sensitization with weekly scalp DPC. Each CDR3 protein is one row after TCRdb ran MiXCR on the RACE reads. The top ten hold around 1.1% of the sample, which has about 90,000 distinct CDR3 sequences, approximately 11% seen once. Per the germline V gene, CDR1 is MNHEY and CDR2 is SVGEGT. The CDR3 sequence is 12 residues long. V shed 1 base and J shed 8 bases, with 6 bases lying between them. This clonotype has a handful of counts. The antigen is not known. The sequence came from a woman between 25 and 40 years old with alopecia areata. Some clones in this sample may be carry-over from other donors' samples. The gene calls are TRBV6-2 or TRBV6-3 and TRBJ2-1; no definite D call. Source: whole blood, taken in connection with sensitization to the hapten diphenylcyclopropenone (DPC). The CDR3 DNA follows: TGTGCCAGCAGTTACTGGCGAGATGAGCAGTTCTTC. It is translated as CASSYWRDEQFF.